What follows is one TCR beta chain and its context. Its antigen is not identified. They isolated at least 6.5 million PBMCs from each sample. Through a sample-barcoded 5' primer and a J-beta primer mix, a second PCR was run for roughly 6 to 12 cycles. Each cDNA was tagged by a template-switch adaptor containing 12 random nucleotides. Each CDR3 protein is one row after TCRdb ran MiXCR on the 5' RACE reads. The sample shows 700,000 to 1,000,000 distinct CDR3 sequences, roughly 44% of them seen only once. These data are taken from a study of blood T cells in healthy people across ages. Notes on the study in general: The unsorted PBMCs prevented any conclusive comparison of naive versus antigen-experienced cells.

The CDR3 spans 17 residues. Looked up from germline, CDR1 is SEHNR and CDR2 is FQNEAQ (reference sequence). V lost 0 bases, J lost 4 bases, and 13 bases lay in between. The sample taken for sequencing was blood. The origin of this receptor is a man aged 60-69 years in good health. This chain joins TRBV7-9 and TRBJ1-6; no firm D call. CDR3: CASSLAVVGRYNSPLHF. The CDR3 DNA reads TGTGCCAGCAGCTTAGCAGTAGTGGGCAGATATAATTCACCCCTCCACTTT.